The text below deals with one T cell receptor beta chain. This entry belongs to a study of blood T cell repertoires in COVID-19. The wider study: Sites in the United States, Italy and Spain provided acute and convalescent COVID-19 samples. PBMCs, B-cell-depleted T cells, or T cells provided the cDNA or gDNA that made up the material.

Authors' data handling: Amplifying reference gene primers gave estimates of nucleated cell counts. The method was immunoSEQ multiplex PCR; TCRdb's version includes in-frame clones alone and lacks a portion of them. The D gene and trimming were derived from the DNA, and the V and J assignments and clone size from that table. The sample yields 80,000 to 100,000 clones, approximately 74% seen once. The sequence derives from a man in his 70s with COVID-19, enrolled during active disease. The material sequenced was peripheral blood.

The CDR3 region is CASSQADSGEQYF. The CDR3 DNA sequence: TGTGCCAGCAGTCAAGCGGACAGTGGCGAGCAGTACTTC. The V call is TRBV27, the J call TRBJ2-7; possibly TRBD1 for D (6 bases). Trimming stripped 5 bases from V and 6 bases from J, with 14 bases between. CDR1 and CDR2 from the germline V gene are MNHEY and SMNVEV (reference sequence). The CDR3 is 13 amino acids.